The 15 T cell receptor beta chains presented below share a single source sample, sequenced in a study of blood T cell repertoires in COVID-19. The assay was immunoSEQ multiplex PCR, and TCRdb's table has in-frame clones only and misses some. The sample lists roughly 41,000 clones, 70% to 90% occurring once. The sample taken for sequencing was peripheral blood. The receptors come from a man aged 55 to 70 with acute or convalescent COVID-19.

This clone was observed a handful of times. The V gene is TRBV10-1, the J gene TRBJ2-3; TRBD2 agrees at 7 bases. V was pared by 4 bases and J by 1 base, with 2 bases of the junction left unmatched. CDR1 WNHNN and CDR2 SYGVQD come from the germline V gene (reference sequence). This CDR3 comprises 14 residues. The CDR3 loop is CASSGLAGTDTQYF. Here the CDR3 DNA reads TGCGCCAGCAGTGGTCTAGCGGGCACAGATACGCAGTATTTT.

The chain combines TRBV7-9 with TRBJ1-5, with 7 positions matching TRBD1. The CDR3 sequence is 14 residues long. The trim removed 2 bases at V and 4 bases at J, leaving 2 bases unmatched. Germline lookup yields CDR1 SEHNR and CDR2 FQNEAQ (reference sequence). The CDR3 protein is CASSLSTGNQPQHF. In DNA, the CDR3 is TGTGCCAGCAGCTTATCGACAGGGAATCAGCCCCAGCATTTT.

J is TRBJ1-1 and V is TRBV24-1, with D possibly TRBD1 on 6 matching bases. Germline CDR1 reads KGHDR; CDR2 reads SFDVKD. Trimming removed 4 bases from V and 5 bases from J, with 10 bases in between. This CDR3 contains 13 residues. The DNA of the CDR3 is TGTGCCACCAGTGACTTCAGGGGAACTGAAGCTTTCTTT. Translating gives CATSDFRGTEAFF.

V gene TRBV5-6 combines with J gene TRBJ1-5; the D is unclear. Per the germline V gene, CDR1 is SGHDT and CDR2 is YYEEEE. This CDR3 region has 15 residues. V gave up 4 bases and J gave up 9 bases, with 20 bases separating them. The CDR3 region is CASSHGQDTGGPQHF. The CDR3 nucleotides are TGTGCCAGCAGCCACGGCCAAGACACCGGTGGGCCCCAGCATTTT.

This chain uses TRBV5-8 with TRBJ1-1; the match to TRBD1 covers 7 bases. Trimming at V came to 4 bases and at J to 1 base, leaving 4 bases not matched to a gene. The length of the CDR3 is 14 residues. In germline, CDR1 is SGHTS, CDR2 YDEGEE. The CDR3: CASSRGQTNTEAFF. CDR3 DNA sequence: TGTGCCAGCAGCCGGGGACAGACGAACACTGAAGCTTTCTTT.

The chain is built from TRBV24-1 and TRBJ1-2; 11 bases are shared with TRBD1. The CDR3 is 16 residues long. Germline trimming cut 4 bases from V and 1 base from J; bases unmatched to any gene: 4. Germline V gene data show CDR1 as KGHDR and CDR2 as SFDVKD. CDR3 residues: CATSEGQGAVNYGYTF. The CDR3 coding sequence is TGTGCCACCAGTGAAGGACAGGGGGCTGTTAACTATGGCTACACCTTC.

This clone was recorded once. V usage is TRBV7-8 and J usage is TRBJ1-5; maybe TRBD1 (5 bases). The CDR3 has 14 residues. CDR1 is SGHVS, CDR2 FQNEAQ, per germline. V lost 5 bases and J lost 2, with 10 bases in between. CDR3 nucleotides: TGTGCCAGCAGCCCCAGGGAGGGCAATCAGCCCCAGCATTTT. Amino acid sequence: CASSPREGNQPQHF.

The chain combines TRBV9 with TRBJ2-3, with D perhaps TRBD1 (5 bases). Trimming pared 0 bases from V and 1 base from J, leaving 6 bases between. This CDR3 has 14 amino acids. CDR1 is SGDLS, CDR2 YYNGEE, per germline. DNA for the CDR3: TGTGCCAGCAGCGTAGTGGGGCGCACAGATACGCAGTATTTT. This codes for CASSVVGRTDTQYF.

This chain uses TRBV4-3 with TRBJ1-4; D possibly corresponds to TRBD1 (6 bases). V dropped 0 bases and J dropped 7 bases, with 18 bases sitting between them. This CDR3 spans 17 amino acids. Germline CDR1 reads LGHNA; CDR2 reads YSLEER. CDR3 region: CASSQDYPRGGSEKLFF. In nucleotides, the CDR3 is TGCGCCAGCAGCCAAGATTATCCCAGGGGAGGGAGTGAAAAACTGTTTTTT.

This sequence joins TRBV5-5 and TRBJ1-1; D remains ambiguous. Trimming took off 4 bases at V and 2 bases at J, with 21 bases between the two ends. The CDR3 sequence is 17 residues long. Germline loops: CDR1 SGHKS, CDR2 YYEKEE (reference sequence). This CDR3 is CASSPPPRPYTNTEAFF. The CDR3 DNA reads TGTGCCAGCAGCCCCCCCCCGCGGCCCTATACCAACACTGAAGCTTTCTTT.

The rearrangement links TRBV30 to TRBJ1-1; perhaps TRBD1 as D (5 bases). Germline V CDR1 and CDR2: GTSNPN, SVGIG (reference sequence). Between the trimmed V and J ends, which lost 5 bases and 6 bases, there was a span of 10 bases. This CDR3 has 11 residues. The CDR3 DNA follows: TGTGCCTGGGGGGCGGCGGCTGAAGCTTTCTTT. It yields the protein CAWGAAAEAFF. Full variable domain (remainder filled in from reference TRBV30 and TRBJ1-1): SQTIHQWPATLVQPVGSPLSLECTVEGTSNPNLYWYRQAAGRGLQLLFYSVGIGQISSEVPQNLSASRPQDRQFILSSKKLLLSDSGFYLCAWGAAAEAFFGQGTRLTVV.

The chain employs TRBV19 and TRBJ2-3, with D unresolved. The V end was cut by 7 bases, the J end by 2 bases, with 13 bases between. The germline CDR1 and CDR2 sequences are LNHDA and SQIVND (reference sequence). The CDR3 covers 14 residues. The CDR3 DNA reads TGTGCCAGTAAAAAAGAGCAAAACACAGATACGCAGTATTTT. Its protein product is CASKKEQNTDTQYF. Using reference TRBV19 and TRBJ2-3 for the parts outside the CDR3, the full variable domain is DGGITQSPKYLFRKEGQNVTLSCEQNLNHDAMYWYRQDPGQGLRLIYYSQIVNDFQKGDIAEGYSVSREKKESFPLTVTSAQKNPTAFYLCASKKEQNTDTQYFGPGTRLTVL.

CDR3 region: CASSLLGQVSNQPQHF. The CDR3 nucleotides read TGTGCCAGCAGTCTCCTGGGACAGGTTAGCAATCAGCCCCAGCATTTT. The chain links TRBV6-6 to TRBJ1-5, with 8 bases matching TRBD1. Germline CDR1 MNHNY, CDR2 SVGAGI (reference sequence). The CDR3 runs to 16 residues. Trimming at V came to 5 bases and at J to 0 bases, leaving 6 bases not matched to a gene.

The rearrangement joins TRBV7-2 to TRBJ1-2, with no clear D. V was cut by 10 bases and J by 2 bases, with 20 bases left in between. Looked up from germline, CDR1 is SGHTA and CDR2 is FQGNSA. The CDR3 loop spans 15 amino acids. The CDR3 DNA follows: TGTGCCACCCTCCCCCGGGAGTCACTAAACTATGGCTACACCTTC. Translating it yields CATLPRESLNYGYTF.

In regard to this clone: At one of its ends the junction is not consistent with the germline gene, which may arise from a read error. This chain connects TRBV3-1 (or the pseudogene TRBV3-2) to TRBJ1-2; D possibly corresponds to TRBD1 (5 bases). Germline V gives CDR1 LGHDT, CDR2 YNNKEL (reference sequence). The CDR3 covers 16 residues. CDR3 nucleotides: TGTGCTAGCAGGCCCACGCGGGGGGAACCTAACTATGGCTACACCTTC. Its translation is CASRPTRGEPNYGYTF.